This is a list of T cell receptor beta chains from one sample in a study of T cells in Graves' hyperthyroidism and ophthalmopathy. Each CDR3 protein gets one entry after TCRdb re-called the multiplex PCR reads with MiXCR. The repertoire has 600,000 or so distinct CDR3 sequences, over 12% of them found once; the top ten carry roughly 7.1%. What was sequenced was blood. The origin of the receptors is a woman between 18 and 30 years old with Graves' ophthalmopathy. The CDR3 runs from the conserved cysteine through the conserved F or W.

j_call v_call cdr3_length cdr3_aa
TRBJ2-4 TRBV27 14 CASSLRTGRNIQYF
TRBJ2-1 TRBV18 15 CASSLTSSFDNEQFF
TRBJ2-7 TRBV3-1 13 CASSQQQGYEQYF
TRBJ2-2 TRBV9 17 CASSVNRQGPNTGELFF
TRBJ2-7 TRBV7-2 15 CASSLGGTGLYEQYF
TRBJ2-5 TRBV18 15 CASSPPTSGQETQYF
TRBJ1-2 TRBV12-3/TRBV12-4 16 CASSPRTGQANYGYTF
TRBJ1-1 TRBV19 14 CASSIGRTYTEAFF
TRBJ2-7 TRBV3-1 12 CASSHRFYEQYF
TRBJ2-1 TRBV10-3 14 CAISDGEGNNEQFF
TRBJ2-7 TRBV2 12 CASTSWIAEQYF
TRBJ1-4 TRBV4-1 17 CASSPLQAGTGREKLFF
TRBJ1-2 TRBV27 16 CASSPRDRFSNYGYTF
TRBJ1-5 TRBV7-9 16 CASSFWTGGGGQPQHF
TRBJ1-1 TRBV11-1 13 CASSLAGVTEAFF
TRBJ1-1 TRBV18 16 CASSPFRDGMNTEAFF
TRBJ2-1 TRBV2 15 CASWGLAGGDNEQFF
TRBJ1-4 TRBV7-8 17 CASSPGQGSWTNEKLFF
TRBJ2-3 TRBV7-8 15 CASSPTLAYTDTQYF
TRBJ2-7 TRBV27 15 CASSTSGQGAYEQYF
TRBJ2-1 TRBV12-3/TRBV12-4 14 CASSRGTGRDEQFF
TRBJ2-3 TRBV7-3 17 CASSLSGVGSYTDTQYF
TRBJ2-3 TRBV12-3/TRBV12-4 14 CASRRREGTDTQYF
TRBJ1-2 TRBV14 15 CASSQGWGQGAGYTF
TRBJ1-2 TRBV29-1 17 CSARTRTDSSAVYGYTF
TRBJ2-1 TRBV2 16 CASSSIALAGVYEQFF
TRBJ1-1 TRBV6-5 14 CASSYRQIRTEAFF
TRBJ2-7 TRBV6-5 16 CASSYSGASGIHEQYF
TRBJ2-1 TRBV20-1 14 CSGTPAPSYNEQFF
TRBJ2-7 TRBV27 16 CASRPPRDRGTYEQYF
TRBJ1-3 TRBV13 14 CASSPSTGLRTIYF
TRBJ2-5 TRBV29-1 14 CSVAGTQGGETQYF
TRBJ2-2 TRBV12-3/TRBV12-4 16 CASTPGRLASPGELFF
TRBJ2-1 TRBV18 15 CASSPAASGGNEQFF
TRBJ2-1 TRBV18 13 CASSPLGFNEQFF
TRBJ2-7 TRBV13 14 CASSAQDFPYEQYF
TRBJ1-5 TRBV7-2 17 CASSSGQGGVSNQPQHF
TRBJ2-7 TRBV2 14 CASSEISGSHEQYF
TRBJ1-1 TRBV10-3 13 CAISEGRNTEAFF
TRBJ1-5 TRBV20-1 21 CSVRVPNQQGARWYSNQPQHF
TRBJ2-3 TRBV24-1 15 CATALGRTSTDTQYF
TRBJ2-4 TRBV11-3 14 CASSTRPPGNIQYF
TRBJ2-7 TRBV28 16 CASSPYSGRAKYEQYF
TRBJ2-4 TRBV28 18 CASSSGGWQGVFLDTQYF
TRBJ1-2 TRBV20-1 14 CSASANIFNYGYTF
TRBJ2-1 TRBV7-7 21 CASSLGPGTSGRAERYNEQFF
TRBJ2-7 TRBV29-1 13 CSGGRAGVREQYF
TRBJ2-1 TRBV2 16 CASSERLVGSYNEQFF
TRBJ2-2 TRBV12-3/TRBV12-4 15 CASRRQGLNTGELFF
TRBJ2-1 TRBV13 15 CASSALATPYNEQFF
TRBJ2-6 TRBV7-3 15 CASSLWDSGANVLTF
TRBJ1-1 TRBV4-1 19 CASSHPGRDRVRMNTEAFF
TRBJ2-3 TRBV6-5 14 CASSYLAGTDTQYF
TRBJ2-7 TRBV7-9 15 CASSKSGQASYEQYF
TRBJ2-7 TRBV20-1 14 CSARDRGISYEQYF
TRBJ1-5 TRBV2 14 CASTGQVSNQPQHF
TRBJ1-2 TRBV18 14 CASSSTAVYYGYTF
TRBJ2-2 TRBV30 12 CAWQGGTGELFF
TRBJ2-7 TRBV13 16 CASSLDASGSSYEQYF